The entry below gives a single T cell receptor beta chain sequence along with its context. Its antigen remains unknown. The data stem from a study of T cell responses to AZD1222 COVID-19 vaccine. Whole-study results and caveats: After two AZD1222 doses, spike-specific TCR breadth and depth rose versus day 0. Vaccine-related CD4 TCRs covered spike, predominating at 160-218 and 743-854. Among the donors, most were white British and more were female, and clonal diversity was possibly underestimated.

Only in-frame clones appear in the TCRdb table, and some are missing; sequencing was by immunoSEQ multiplex PCR. Found here are 60,000 to 85,000 clones, about nine tenths of them singletons; the top ten hold roughly 18%. Second doses at about 4 or about 12 weeks were pooled. This sequence was found in an adult who received the AZD1222 COVID-19 vaccine. This material consisted of peripheral blood, taken 28 days after the second AZD1222 dose.

DNA for the CDR3: TGCGCCAGCAGCCAAGGGTTTATAGGAGGCAAAAACATTCAGTACTTC. This sequence encodes CASSQGFIGGKNIQYF. The chain links TRBV4-1 to TRBJ2-4, with D perhaps TRBD2 (5 bases). The CDR3 loop spans 16 amino acids. The V end was cut by 1 base, the J end by 3 bases, with 13 bases between. Per the germline V gene, CDR1 is MGHRA and CDR2 is YSYEKL.